This T cell receptor (beta chain) was recorded in a study of blood T cell repertoires in COVID-19. The CDR3 is 13 residues long. V was clipped by 4 bases and J by 2 bases, with 9 bases between them. The germline CDR1 and CDR2 sequences are LNHDA and SQIVND (reference sequence). The assay was immunoSEQ multiplex PCR, and TCRdb's table has in-frame clones only and misses some. The sample includes about 180,000 clones, about 85% of them seen just once. V gene TRBV19 combines with J gene TRBJ2-7; D perhaps matches TRBD2 (5 bases). This receptor was identified in a man older than 75 with COVID-19, enrolled during active disease. The sample consisted of peripheral blood. The CDR3 region is CASSTDGTYEQYF. CDR3 nucleotide sequence: TGTGCCAGTAGTACCGACGGGACCTACGAGCAGTACTTC.